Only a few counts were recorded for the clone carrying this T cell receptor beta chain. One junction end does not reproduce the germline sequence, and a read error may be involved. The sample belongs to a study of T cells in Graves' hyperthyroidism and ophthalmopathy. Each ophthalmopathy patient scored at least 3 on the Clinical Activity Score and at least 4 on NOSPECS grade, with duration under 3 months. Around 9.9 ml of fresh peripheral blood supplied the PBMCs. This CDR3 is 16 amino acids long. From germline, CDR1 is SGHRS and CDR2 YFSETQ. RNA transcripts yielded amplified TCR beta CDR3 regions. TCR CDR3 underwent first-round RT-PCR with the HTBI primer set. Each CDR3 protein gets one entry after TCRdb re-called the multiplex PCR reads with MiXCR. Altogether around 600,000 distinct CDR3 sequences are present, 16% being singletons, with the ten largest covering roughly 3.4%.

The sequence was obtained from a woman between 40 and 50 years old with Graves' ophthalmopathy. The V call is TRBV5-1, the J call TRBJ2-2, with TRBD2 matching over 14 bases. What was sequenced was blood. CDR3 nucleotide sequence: TGCGCCAGCACCCCAGGACTAGCGGGAGGTGCCGGGGAGCTGGTTTTT. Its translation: CASTPGLAGGAGELVF.